Shown below are 26 T cell receptor beta chains from a single sample sequenced in a study of Graves' ophthalmopathy and Graves' hyperthyroidism. Researchers took RNA transcripts and amplified TCR beta CDR3 regions from them. First-round RT-PCR used HTBI primers; second-round multiplex PCR followed. TCRdb ran MiXCR on the multiplex PCR reads and lists one entry per CDR3 protein. The sample carries 450,000 or so distinct CDR3 sequences, around an eighth recorded once. Sequenced: blood. These receptors were obtained from a young woman with Graves' ophthalmopathy.

At least ten counts were recorded for this clonotype. This rearrangement joins TRBV27 to TRBJ2-7, with 8 bases aligning to TRBD2. Germline V gene lookup returns CDR1 MNHEY and CDR2 SMNVEV (reference sequence). After removal of 3 bases from V and 3 bases from J, the junction contained 7 bases not matched to a gene. The CDR3 extends over 15 amino acids. The CDR3, as DNA: TGTGCCAGCAGTTTGGGACTAGGAATCGTCTACGAGCAGTACTTC. Its translation: CASSLGLGIVYEQYF.

This clonotype appeared many times. V is TRBV6-2 or TRBV6-3 and J is TRBJ2-5, with TRBD2 as a possible D gene (6 bases). CDR1 is MNHEY, CDR2 SVGEGT, per germline. The CDR3 covers 13 residues. The V and J ends lost 6 bases and 3 bases respectively, with 11 bases between them. In nucleotides, the CDR3 is TGTGCCAGCAGGGGGACTTTTGAAGAGACCCAGTACTTC. Residues: CASRGTFEETQYF.

This clonotype was detected only a few times. The chain joins TRBV6-1 to TRBJ2-5; TRBD2 is a possible D gene (5 bases). Germline CDR1 reads MNHNS; CDR2 reads SASEGT. This CDR3 is 14 amino acids long. Trimming pared 5 bases from V and 7 bases from J, leaving 17 bases between. The CDR3 loop is CASSQTNNRGTQYF. CDR3 coding DNA: TGTGCCAGCAGTCAGACAAACAATCGGGGGACCCAGTACTTC.

This clonotype was detected a few times. This chain links TRBV4-2 with TRBJ2-2; 8 bases fit TRBD1. The germline CDR1 and CDR2 sequences are LGHNA and YNFKEQ. With V trimmed by 3 bases and J by 5 bases, 11 bases remained unmatched. The CDR3 sequence is 17 residues long. CDR3 sequence: CASSHPLPTGETGELFF. CDR3 sequence (DNA): TGTGCCAGCAGCCACCCCCTTCCGACAGGGGAGACCGGGGAGCTGTTTTTT.

This clonotype was observed many times. The V gene is TRBV29-1, the J gene TRBJ1-1; TRBD1 matches at 7 bases. This CDR3 contains 13 residues. Germline V gives CDR1 SQVTM, CDR2 ANQGSEA. Unmatched junction bases numbered 5, after V lost 6 bases and J lost 1 base. The CDR3 DNA is TGCAGCGTCGGACAGGCTTCGAACACTGAAGCTTTCTTT. This encodes CSVGQASNTEAFF.

This clonotype has ten or more counts. V is TRBV20-1 and J is TRBJ2-7, with 7 bases matching TRBD2. CDR1 is DFQATT and CDR2 is SNEGSKA in the germline V gene (reference sequence). The CDR3 is 14 amino acids. With V trimmed by 0 bases and J by 1 base, 3 bases remained unmatched. CDR3 coding DNA: TGCAGTGCTAGAGATCAACTAGCGTCCTACGAGCAGTACTTC. As protein: CSARDQLASYEQYF.

Notes on this clonotype: A much larger clonotype is one base distant, so this may be a read error. This chain joins TRBV27 and TRBJ1-2; TRBD1 aligns across 9 bases. Germline V lookup: CDR1 MNHEY, CDR2 SMNVEV (reference sequence). The CDR3 has 13 residues. With 5 bases clipped from V and 5 bases from J, the junction kept 3 bases outside the gene matches. CDR3 sequence (DNA): TGTGCCAGCAGTAAACAGGGGGCGTATGGCTACACCTTC. As protein: CASSKQGAYGYTF.

This clonotype was found many times. The V gene is TRBV6-1, the J gene TRBJ2-7, with 8 bases fitting TRBD2. CDR3 size: 16 residues. Germline-derived CDR1 and CDR2 are MNHNS and SASEGT. Trimming took 7 bases from V and 3 from J; bases not matched to a gene: 14. The CDR3 reads CASTPLAEAIYYEQYF. The CDR3 DNA is TGTGCCAGCACCCCACTAGCGGAAGCAATCTACTACGAGCAGTACTTC.

This clonotype was seen many times. The genes are TRBV27 and TRBJ1-2; TRBD1 might be the D (6 bases). The V gene lost 0 bases and the J gene lost 2 bases, with 31 bases spanning the gap. The CDR3 spans 22 residues. CDR1 is MNHEY and CDR2 is SMNVEV in the germline V gene (reference sequence). CDR3 residues: CASSLSSLMGRGQPITNYGYTF. The CDR3 nucleotides are TGTGCCAGCAGTTTATCTTCTCTCATGGGCAGGGGACAACCCATCACCAACTATGGCTACACCTTC.

This clonotype turned up a few times. A read error is possible here, since a much larger clone lies one base away. V usage is TRBV4-2 and J usage is TRBJ1-6, with a possible D match to TRBD1 (5 bases). This CDR3 contains 15 residues. In germline, CDR1 is LGHNA, CDR2 YNFKEQ. CDR3 sequence: CASSQDRYRSSHLHF. The CDR3 DNA follows: TGTGCCAGCAGCCAAGATCGGTACAGGAGTTCACACCTCCACTTT.

This clonotype has a count of ten or more. This sequence joins TRBV6-1 and TRBJ2-5; D gene unclear. The CDR3 consists of 12 residues. Between the trimmed V and J ends, which lost 8 bases and 5 bases, there was a span of 12 bases. Germline CDR1 MNHNS, CDR2 SASEGT. The CDR3 here is CASGVQRETQYF. The CDR3 DNA is TGTGCCAGCGGCGTGCAGCGTGAGACCCAGTACTTC.

This clonotype was seen repeatedly, ten times or more. The chain has TRBV7-2 and TRBJ1-1; D is perhaps TRBD1 (6 bases). The length of the CDR3 is 13 residues. CDR1 SGHTA and CDR2 FQGNSA come from the germline V gene. Between the trimmed V and J ends, which lost 5 bases and 8 bases, there was a span of 15 bases. The CDR3 reads CASSPRDIWEAFF. The CDR3 nucleotides are TGTGCCAGCAGCCCGAGGGACATCTGGGAAGCTTTCTTT. Looking up the rest from reference TRBV7-2 and TRBJ1-1 gives the full variable domain: GAGVSQSPSNKVTEKGKDVELRCDPISGHTALYWYRQSLGQGLEFLIYFQGNSAPDKSGLPSDRFSAERTGGSVSTLTIQRTQQEDSAVYLCASSPRDIWEAFFGQGTRLTVV.

About this clonotype itself: This clone may be a read error of a much larger clone one base away. The J gene is TRBJ1-1, the V gene TRBV18; D may be TRBD1 (6 bases). Germline V lookup: CDR1 KGHSH, CDR2 LQKENI. CDR3 length: 13 residues. The CDR3 sequence is CASSNDRNTEACF. CDR3 sequence (DNA): TGTGCCAGCTCAAATGACAGGAACACTGAAGCTTGCTTT.

This clonotype has at least ten counts. This rearrangement joins TRBV29-1 to TRBJ1-2; a weak D match, TRBD1 (6 bases). This CDR3 spans 16 amino acids. V was clipped by 6 bases and J by 0 bases, with 20 bases between them. Germline assignment: CDR1 SQVTM and CDR2 ANQGSEA. CDR3: CSVTSRGGPTNYGYTF. CDR3 nucleotide sequence: TGCAGCGTAACAAGTAGGGGGGGCCCAACTAACTATGGCTACACCTTC.

This clonotype was recorded many times. This chain uses TRBV11-2 with TRBJ2-5, with 7 nucleotides matching TRBD2. Per the germline V gene, CDR1 is SGHAT and CDR2 is FQNNGV. This CDR3 contains 16 residues. V was clipped by 1 base and J by 3 bases; unmatched bases: 8. The CDR3 DNA reads TGTGCCAGCAGCTTAGTCGGACTAGTAGAGGAAGAGACCCAGTACTTC. It translates to CASSLVGLVEEETQYF.

At least ten counts were recorded for this clonotype. The chain has TRBV11-3 and TRBJ1-1; D is ambiguous. Germline V gene data show CDR1 as SGHNT and CDR2 as YENEEA. The V end lost 5 bases, the J end lost 3 bases, and 10 bases lay between the germline ends. The CDR3 has 13 residues. CDR3 DNA: TGTGCCAGCAGCATTACGCGGTACACTGAAGCTTTCTTT. It yields the protein CASSITRYTEAFF.

In its sample, this clonotype was seen many times. V gene TRBV29-1 combines with J gene TRBJ1-5; 8 positions match TRBD1. CDR3 length equals 15 residues. CDR1 is SQVTM and CDR2 is ANQGSEA in the germline V gene. The trim removed 4 bases at V and 3 bases at J, leaving 8 bases unmatched. This CDR3 reads CSVGLTGEPNQPQHF. The CDR3 region has the DNA TGCAGCGTTGGTTTGACAGGGGAACCCAATCAGCCCCAGCATTTT.

The chain's CDR3 is CASRSAGAIYRELFF. In nucleotides, the CDR3 is TGTGCCAGCAGATCAGCAGGGGCCATATACAGGGAGCTGTTTTTT. The gene calls are TRBV11-2 and TRBJ2-2, with a weak D call TRBD1 (6 bases). Germline V CDR1 and CDR2: SGHAT, FQNNGV. The CDR3 extends over 15 amino acids. Trimming took off 6 bases at V and 9 bases at J, with 20 bases between the two ends.

This clonotype came up many times. This chain connects TRBV7-8 to TRBJ2-2; a possible D gene is TRBD1 (5 bases). Germline lookup yields CDR1 SGHVS and CDR2 FQNEAQ. This CDR3 is built from 16 residues. Trimming removed 3 bases from V and 0 bases from J, with 11 bases in between. The CDR3 DNA reads as TGTGCCAGCAGCTTCGACAGCGCTCCGAACACCGGGGAGCTGTTTTTT. Amino acids: CASSFDSAPNTGELFF.

This clonotype was observed at least ten times. The V gene is TRBV20-1, the J gene TRBJ1-2, with 8 bases identical to TRBD1. Germline values: CDR1 DFQATT, CDR2 SNEGSKA (reference sequence). V trimming: 6 bases; J trimming: 4 bases; junction bases outside the gene matches: 22. This CDR3 spans 18 amino acids. CDR3 sequence (DNA): TGCAGTGCAAGCTTAGCTCTACAACAGGGGGTGATTAGCTATGGCTACACCTTC. This translates into CSASLALQQGVISYGYTF.

CDR3 DNA: TGCGCCAGCAGCCAGCGAGGGACGGCAAACTATGGCTACACCTTC. Translated: CASSQRGTANYGYTF. The chain has TRBV4-1 and TRBJ1-2; D may be TRBD1 (5 bases). Germline V gene data show CDR1 as MGHRA and CDR2 as YSYEKL. The length of the CDR3 is 15 residues. V was clipped by 3 bases and J by 2 bases, with 13 bases between them.

The genes are TRBV6-2 or TRBV6-3 and TRBJ2-7; 7 bases fit TRBD2. V lost 7 bases and J lost 4; bases outside the gene matches: 10. The CDR3 contains 14 residues. The germline CDR1 and CDR2 sequences are MNHEY and SVGEGT. This CDR3 is CASTPGGLAYEQYF. DNA of the CDR3: TGTGCCAGCACCCCGGGGGGTCTCGCGTACGAGCAGTACTTC.

A single count supports this clonotype. The rearrangement uses TRBV20-1 and TRBJ1-4; D is unresolved. The CDR3 is 13 residues long. CDR1 is DFQATT, CDR2 SNEGSKA, per germline (reference sequence). Trimming stripped 0 bases from V and 6 bases from J, with 8 bases between. The CDR3 loop is CSARDLQDEKLFF. Here the CDR3 DNA reads TGCAGTGCTAGAGATCTACAAGATGAAAAACTGTTTTTT.

Remarks on this clonotype: Given a much more abundant clone one base away, this may be a read error. V gene TRBV29-1 combines with J gene TRBJ1-1; TRBD1 might be the D (5 bases). This CDR3 spans 13 amino acids. In germline, CDR1 is SQVTM, CDR2 ANQGSEA. The CDR3 region has the DNA TGCAGCGTTGAAGGCCCTTCGGGGACTGAAGCTTTATTT. Its translation is CSVEGPSGTEALF.

The sample holds many counts of this clonotype. The genes are TRBV30 and TRBJ2-7; the D gene is possibly TRBD1 (5 bases). The V gene's germline CDR1 is GTSNPN and CDR2 SVGIG (reference sequence). The V end lost 7 bases, the J end lost 2 bases, and 18 bases lay between the germline ends. CDR3 length: 14 residues. This CDR3 reads CASTPLPQAYEQYF. CDR3 sequence (DNA): TGTGCCTCCACACCTCTCCCACAGGCCTACGAGCAGTACTTC.

This clonotype was counted between two and nine times. The V and J genes are TRBV5-1 and TRBJ2-7; D is unclear. V lost 2 bases, J lost 6 bases, and 12 bases lay in between. The germline V gene has CDR1 SGHRS and CDR2 YFSETQ. CDR3 length equals 13 residues. The CDR3 DNA follows: TGCGCCAGCAGCTTTGGGCAGGTTACCGAGCAGTACTTC. It codes for CASSFGQVTEQYF.